This T cell receptor beta chain is from a study of blood T cell repertoires in COVID-19. Study summary: Acute-phase and convalescent COVID-19 samples originated in the United States, Italy and Spain. PBMCs, B-cell-depleted T cells, or T cells were the source of the cDNA or gDNA that made up the material.

CDR3 length: 15 residues. The V gene end was trimmed by 3 bases and the J gene end by 2 bases; junction bases not matched to a gene: 6. Germline CDR1 reads MGHRA; CDR2 reads YSYEKL. Seattle patient enrollment occurred during active infection, with longitudinal follow-up thereafter. Authors' analysis steps: It was from reference gene primer amplification that nucleated cell counts were estimated. Only in-frame clones appear in the TCRdb table, and some are missing; sequencing was by immunoSEQ multiplex PCR. D and trimming were read from the DNA, whereas the V and J calls and clone size are those reported in that table. The data show roughly 260,000 clones, 88% seen once.

The chain is built from TRBV4-1 and TRBJ1-2, with TRBD1 matching 7 bases. The receptor's source is a woman in her twenties or thirties with COVID-19, enrolled during active disease. Source material: peripheral blood. The CDR3, as DNA: TGCGCCAGCAGCCAGCGCAGGGGGAGGAACTATGGCTACACCTTC. It specifies CASSQRRGRNYGYTF.